The sequence of this T cell receptor (beta chain) was determined in a study of T cell responses to AZD1222 COVID-19 vaccine. Study-wide results and limits: Scientists sampled the repertoires only once the peak T cell response had passed. Targets within unmutated variant regions were reportedly found for nearly half of spike-specific TCRs. Baseline seropositivity occurred in only a handful of AZD1222 recipients.

On this clone: Its target is unknown.

Some clones are missing from TCRdb's copy, which holds only in-frame ones; the method was immunoSEQ multiplex PCR. The sample records approximately 80,000 clones, approximately 90% being singletons. Trimming cost V 4 bases and J 6 bases, with 13 bases left between them. The germline V gene encodes CDR1 LNHDA and CDR2 SQIVND (reference sequence). This CDR3 is 13 amino acids long. Pooling of second doses given at about 4 or about 12 weeks was done. The genes are TRBV19 and TRBJ2-7, with D maybe TRBD1 (6 bases). This TCR derives from an adult who received the AZD1222 COVID-19 vaccine. This specimen consisted of peripheral blood, obtained 28 days after the second AZD1222 dose. The CDR3 protein is CASSRQGQGEQYF. The CDR3 DNA is TGTGCCAGTAGTAGGCAGGGACAAGGCGAGCAGTACTTC.